The present T cell receptor (beta chain) was sequenced within a study of blood T cell repertoires in COVID-19. Background on the study: Sources were T cells, B-cell-depleted T cells, or PBMCs; the material itself was cDNA or gDNA.

Per the original data handling: Amplifying reference gene primers gave estimates of nucleated cell counts. Generated by immunoSEQ multiplex PCR, the TCRdb table keeps only in-frame clones and is missing some. That table gives V, J and clone size, and the DNA gave D and trimming. The sample lists about 200,000 clones; around 79% were seen once. The CDR3 sequence is 13 residues long. Trimming removed 5 bases at V and 8 bases at J, with 13 bases between. The table lists this clone with a few counts. Seattle researchers signed up patients amid active infection and tracked them longitudinally. This clonotype was obtained from a middle-aged woman with COVID-19, enrolled during active disease. Source material: peripheral blood. The V gene is TRBV12-3 or TRBV12-4, the J gene TRBJ2-1; possible D gene TRBD2, 5 bases. CDR3 coding DNA: TGTGCCAGCAGTCCCGGACTTAACGATGAGCAGTTCTTC. This codes for CASSPGLNDEQFF.